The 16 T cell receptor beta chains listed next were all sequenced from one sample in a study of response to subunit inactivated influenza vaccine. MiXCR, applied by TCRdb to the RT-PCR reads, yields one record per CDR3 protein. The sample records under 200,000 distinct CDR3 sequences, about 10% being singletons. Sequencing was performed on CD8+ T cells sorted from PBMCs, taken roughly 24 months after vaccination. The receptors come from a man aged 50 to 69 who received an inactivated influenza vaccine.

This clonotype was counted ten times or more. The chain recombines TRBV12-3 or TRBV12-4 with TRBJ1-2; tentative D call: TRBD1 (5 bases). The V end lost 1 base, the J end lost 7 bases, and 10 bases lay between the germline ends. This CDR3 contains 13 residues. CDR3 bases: TGTGCCAGCAGTTTAGGGACGGGGCTTGGCTACACCTTC. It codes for CASSLGTGLGYTF.

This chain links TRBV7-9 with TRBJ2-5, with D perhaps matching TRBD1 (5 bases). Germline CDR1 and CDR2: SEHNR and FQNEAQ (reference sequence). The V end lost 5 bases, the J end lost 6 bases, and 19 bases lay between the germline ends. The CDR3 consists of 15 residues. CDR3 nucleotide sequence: TGTGCCAGCAGCCATTGGGGCCTATCCGGCCAGACCCAGTACTTC. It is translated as CASSHWGLSGQTQYF.

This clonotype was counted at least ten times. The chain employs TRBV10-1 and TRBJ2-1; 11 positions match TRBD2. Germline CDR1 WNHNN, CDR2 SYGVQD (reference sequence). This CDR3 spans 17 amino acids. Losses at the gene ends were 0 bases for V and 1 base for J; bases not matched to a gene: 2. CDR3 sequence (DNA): TGCGCCAGCAGTGAGTCCTGGACTAGCGGGTCCTACAATGAGCAGTTCTTC. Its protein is CASSESWTSGSYNEQFF.

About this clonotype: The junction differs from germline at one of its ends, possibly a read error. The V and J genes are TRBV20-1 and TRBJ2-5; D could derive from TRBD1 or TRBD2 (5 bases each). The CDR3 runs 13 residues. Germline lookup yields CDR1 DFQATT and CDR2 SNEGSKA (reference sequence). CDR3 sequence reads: CSARRPSLGTLYF. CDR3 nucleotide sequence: TGCAGTGCTAGACGGCCTAGCCTCGGGACCCTGTACTTC.

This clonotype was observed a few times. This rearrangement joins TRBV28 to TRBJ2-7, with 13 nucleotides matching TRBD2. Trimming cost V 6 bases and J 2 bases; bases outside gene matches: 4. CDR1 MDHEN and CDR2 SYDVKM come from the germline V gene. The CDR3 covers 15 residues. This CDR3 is CASRLTSGRTYEQYF. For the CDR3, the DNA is TGTGCCAGCAGGCTGACTAGCGGGAGGACCTACGAGCAGTACTTC.

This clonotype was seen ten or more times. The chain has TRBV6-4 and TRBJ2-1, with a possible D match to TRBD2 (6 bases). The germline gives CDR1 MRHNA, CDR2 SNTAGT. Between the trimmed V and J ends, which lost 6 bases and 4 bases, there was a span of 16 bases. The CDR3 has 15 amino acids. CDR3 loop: CASSPRGGEYNEQFF. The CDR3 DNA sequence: TGTGCCAGCAGCCCCCGCGGAGGGGAGTACAATGAGCAGTTCTTC.

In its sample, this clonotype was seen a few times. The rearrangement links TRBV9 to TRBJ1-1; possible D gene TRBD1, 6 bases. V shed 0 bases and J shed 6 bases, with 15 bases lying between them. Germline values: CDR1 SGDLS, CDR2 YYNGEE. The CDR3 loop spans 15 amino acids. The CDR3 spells CASSVDPGTSPEAFF. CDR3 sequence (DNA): TGTGCCAGCAGCGTAGATCCAGGGACAAGCCCTGAAGCTTTCTTT.

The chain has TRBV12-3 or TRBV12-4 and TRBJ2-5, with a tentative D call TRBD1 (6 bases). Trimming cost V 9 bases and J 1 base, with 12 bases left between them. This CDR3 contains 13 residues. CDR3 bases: TGTGCCAGTAATACAGGGCTCCAAGAGACCCAGTACTTC. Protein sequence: CASNTGLQETQYF.

Here the CDR3 reads CASSDGLETDTQYF. In DNA form, the CDR3 reads TGTGCCAGCAGTGACGGACTAGAAACAGATACGCAGTATTTT. The genes are TRBV2 and TRBJ2-3; 7 bases map to TRBD2. Germline V gene sequence: CDR1 SNHLY, CDR2 FYNNEI. V lost 3 bases, J lost 3 bases, and 3 bases stayed unmatched. CDR3 length: 14 residues.

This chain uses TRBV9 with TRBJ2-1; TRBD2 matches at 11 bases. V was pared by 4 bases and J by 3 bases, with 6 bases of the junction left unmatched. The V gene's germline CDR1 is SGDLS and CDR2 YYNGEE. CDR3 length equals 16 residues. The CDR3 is CASSPGTSGNYNEQFF. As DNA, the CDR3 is TGTGCCAGCAGCCCAGGGACTAGCGGCAACTACAATGAGCAGTTCTTC.

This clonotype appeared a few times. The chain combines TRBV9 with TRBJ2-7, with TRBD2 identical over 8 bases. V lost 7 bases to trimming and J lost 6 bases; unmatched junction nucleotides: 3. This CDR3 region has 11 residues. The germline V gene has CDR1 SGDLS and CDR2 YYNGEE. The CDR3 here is CASGGGFEQYF. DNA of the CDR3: TGTGCCAGCGGCGGGGGGTTCGAGCAGTACTTC.

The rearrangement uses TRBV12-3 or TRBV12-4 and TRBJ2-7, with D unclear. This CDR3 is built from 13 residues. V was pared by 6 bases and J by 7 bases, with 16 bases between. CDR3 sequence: CASSPTRLGEQYF. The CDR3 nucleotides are TGTGCCAGCAGCCCGACGAGACTGGGGGAGCAGTACTTC.

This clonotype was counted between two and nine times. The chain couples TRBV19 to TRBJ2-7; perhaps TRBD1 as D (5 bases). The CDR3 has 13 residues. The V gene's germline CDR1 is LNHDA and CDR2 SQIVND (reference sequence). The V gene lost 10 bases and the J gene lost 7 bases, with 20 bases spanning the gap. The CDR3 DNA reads TGTGCCACCAAGGACACCTTCGATGGGGAGCAGTACTTC. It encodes CATKDTFDGEQYF.

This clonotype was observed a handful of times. This CDR3 reads CASSTAGLAGYEQFF. Here the CDR3 DNA reads TGTGCCAGCAGCACAGCGGGACTAGCGGGATATGAGCAGTTCTTC. The chain is built from TRBV9 and TRBJ2-1; 13 nucleotides line up with TRBD2. Unmatched junction bases numbered 6, after V lost 4 bases and J lost 8 bases. Looked up from germline, CDR1 is SGDLS and CDR2 is YYNGEE. The CDR3 has 15 residues.

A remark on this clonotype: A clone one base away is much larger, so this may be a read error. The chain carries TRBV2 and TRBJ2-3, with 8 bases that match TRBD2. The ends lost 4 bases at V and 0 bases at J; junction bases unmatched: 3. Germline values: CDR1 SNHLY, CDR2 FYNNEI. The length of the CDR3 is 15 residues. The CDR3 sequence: CASSGASGSTDTQYF. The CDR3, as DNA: TGTGCCAGCAGTGGGGCTAGCGGGAGCACAGATACGCAGTATTTT.

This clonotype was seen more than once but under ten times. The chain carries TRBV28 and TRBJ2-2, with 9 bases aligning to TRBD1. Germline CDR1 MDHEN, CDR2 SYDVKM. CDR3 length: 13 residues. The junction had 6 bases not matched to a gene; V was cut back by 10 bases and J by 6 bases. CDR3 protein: CAIEDRGPGELFF. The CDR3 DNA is TGTGCCATCGAGGACAGGGGCCCCGGGGAGCTGTTTTTT. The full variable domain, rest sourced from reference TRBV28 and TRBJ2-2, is DVKVTQSSRYLVKRTGEKVFLECVQDMDHENMFWYRQDPGLGLRLIYFSYDVKMKEKGDIPEGYSVSREKKERFSLILESASTNQTSMYLCAIEDRGPGELFFGEGSRLTVL.